The 9 T cell receptor beta chains below come from one sample, sequenced in a study of CD8+ T cells in alopecia areata. cDNA prepared by RNA extraction and subsequent reverse transcription served as the template for sequencing. Repertoires were generated with immunoSEQ multiplex PCR, while TCRdb's copy carries only in-frame clones and drops some. The sample holds about 270,000 clones, roughly 63% seen once. Described treatment: oral pan-JAK inhibitor, 5-10 mg twice daily. Sequenced material: CD4+ T cells sorted from blood, taken at approximately week 51, from a patient treated with tofacitinib. The receptors shown here come from a human donor with alopecia areata.

The chain recombines TRBV9 with TRBJ1-2; D remains unclear. CDR3 length equals 15 residues. The V end was cut by 0 bases, the J end by 0 bases, with 9 bases between. CDR1 SGDLS and CDR2 YYNGEE come from the germline V gene. The DNA for the CDR3 is TGTGCCAGCAGCGTAGTTGGACGGACTAACTATGGCTACACCTTC. Translating gives CASSVVGRTNYGYTF.

This clone was counted between two and nine times. The chain employs TRBV6-5 and TRBJ1-3; D is unclear. Deletions cut 5 bases from V and 6 bases from J, with 11 bases between. CDR1 and CDR2 (germline): MNHEY, SVGAGI. CDR3 length: 13 amino acids. The CDR3 region has the DNA TGTGCCAGCAGTGAACCGTGGGTAAACACCATATATTTT. Its protein product is CASSEPWVNTIYF.

This clone was observed a few times. This chain joins TRBV23-1 and TRBJ2-5; TRBD1 aligns across 8 bases. TRBV23-1 is an ORF; its function is uncertain. The V segment lost 7 bases and the J segment 5 bases; nucleotides outside the gene matches: 9. CDR3 length: 14 amino acids. CDR3 loop: CASNEPGGEETQYF. CDR3 DNA sequence: TGCGCCAGCAATGAGCCAGGGGGCGAGGAGACCCAGTACTTC.

This chain uses TRBV2 with TRBJ2-5, with D perhaps TRBD2 (7 bases). The CDR3 loop spans 11 amino acids. Germline V gene data show CDR1 as SNHLY and CDR2 as FYNNEI. Deletions cut 3 bases from V and 13 bases from J, with 12 bases between. In DNA form, the CDR3 reads TGTGCCAGCAGTGAGGGCGGGGGCCCGTACTTC. It yields the protein CASSEGGGPYF.

This clone has more than one count but fewer than ten. V and J are TRBV6-6 and TRBJ2-5; D not certain. CDR3 length: 14 amino acids. Per the germline V gene, CDR1 is MNHNY and CDR2 is SVGAGI (reference sequence). V lost 6 bases, J lost 2 bases, and 13 bases lay in between. Written as DNA, the CDR3 is TGTGCCAGCAGGCCTCTCGGCGGTCAAGAGACCCAGTACTTC. Translating gives CASRPLGGQETQYF.

V usage is TRBV10-3 and J usage is TRBJ1-2; 7 bases align to TRBD1. CDR1 is ENHRY, CDR2 SYGVKD, per germline. The CDR3 has 14 amino acids. The trim removed 3 bases at V and 2 bases at J, leaving 3 bases unmatched. The CDR3 loop is CAISEPGQNYGYTF. CDR3 coding DNA: TGTGCCATCAGTGAACCGGGACAGAACTATGGCTACACCTTC.

The chain uses TRBV5-1 and TRBJ2-7; D is unclear. CDR1 and CDR2 from the germline V gene are SGHRS and YFSETQ. The CDR3 has 12 residues. V was trimmed by 2 bases and J by 6 bases, leaving 9 bases between them. CDR3 DNA: TGCGCCAGCAGCTTAGCAGGCGGCGAGCAGTACTTC. It specifies CASSLAGGEQYF.

The chain uses TRBV15 and TRBJ2-7; D uncertain. The germline V gene encodes CDR1 LNHNV and CDR2 YYDKDF (reference sequence). Trimming stripped 6 bases from V and 2 bases from J, with 11 bases between. The CDR3 is made up of 13 amino acids. CDR3 sequence reads: CATRGDGAYEQYF. In DNA, the CDR3 is TGTGCCACCAGGGGCGATGGGGCCTACGAGCAGTACTTC.

The chain is built from TRBV5-1 and TRBJ2-7; D is possibly TRBD2 (5 bases). This CDR3 comprises 15 residues. The V end lost 4 bases, the J end lost 0 bases, and 14 bases lay between the germline ends. Germline lookup yields CDR1 SGHRS and CDR2 YFSETQ. The DNA for the CDR3 is TGCGCCAGCAGCCAGGACGGGGAAATCTCCTACGAGCAGTACTTC. Amino acids: CASSQDGEISYEQYF.